The clone carrying this T cell receptor (beta chain) was counted once. Its antigen is unknown. The junction differs from germline at one of its ends, possibly a read error. The expanded emulsion RT-PCR method captured paired alpha and beta chains from CD8+ T cells. Unpaired genes were suppressed by blocking oligonucleotides during a second nested PCR. TCRdb re-derived calls from the emulsion pairing reads in MiXCR, one entry per CDR3 protein. The table records 500 or so distinct CDR3 sequences, 45% to 50% of them present only once. The sample comes from a study of T cell repertoires in breast cancer. As for the study in general: Samples were breast cancer tumors, lymph nodes and blood from patients, and control blood. Of the 20 to 25 tumors, the majority were ER+/PR+. General study results and limits: Possibly tumor-specific: 15 to 20 TCR pairs in seven or more tumors, rare in control blood.

CDR3 length: 13 amino acids. CDR1 and CDR2 (germline): SGHTA, FQGTGA. This chain joins TRBV7-3 and TRBJ1-2; D might be TRBD1 (6 bases). Sample: CD8+ T cells. The sequence was obtained from a pool of human donors with breast cancer or a healthy control (not recorded which). In nucleotides, the CDR3 is TGTGCCAGCAGCTTAGACGGGGGCTATGGTTACACCTTC. Translation gives CASSLDGGYGYTF.